The rows below give T cell receptor beta chains drawn from one sample of a study of cytomegalovirus exposure and HLA in healthy donors. Using immunoSEQ multiplex PCR, the repertoire was profiled, and TCRdb retains in-frame clones only, with some absent. The sample has about 130,000 clones, more than 65% seen once. What was sequenced was PBMCs. Receptor source: a man in his fifties or sixties in good health and CMV-seronegative. The CDR3 runs from the conserved cysteine through the conserved F or W. D genes are given only for firm matches. Not every row has a clone size; where given, it reads once, few, many or a size class.

clone_size d_call j_call v_call cdr3_aa cdr3_nt
NA NA TRBJ1-5 TRBV10-2 CAGGFWRAEVPQHF TGCGCCGGGGGCTTTTGGCGGGCCGAGGTGCCCCAGCATTTT
once TRBD2 TRBJ2-1 TRBV5-1 CASSVSGGDNEQFF TGCGCCAGCAGCGTCAGCGGGGGAGACAATGAGCAGTTCTTC
NA NA TRBJ1-5 TRBV7-9 CASSLDPGPQHF TGTGCCAGCAGCCTTGATCCGGGGCCCCAGCATTTT
NA NA TRBJ1-1 TRBV29-1 CSVRRVPTEAFF TGCAGCGTGCGCAGGGTTCCCACTGAAGCTTTCTTT
NA TRBD1 TRBJ1-2 TRBV27 CASSLGRQGAGGYTF TGTGCCAGCAGTTTAGGACGCCAGGGGGCGGGTGGCTACACCTTC
NA TRBD1 TRBJ1-1 TRBV7-6 CASSRLVRGREDTEAFF TGTGCCAGCAGCCGACTGGTCAGGGGGCGAGAGGACACTGAAGCTTTCTTT
NA TRBD2 TRBJ2-3 TRBV7-6 CASSLGGGNTDTQYF TGTGCCAGCAGCTTAGGCGGGGGGAACACAGATACGCAGTATTTT
NA NA TRBJ2-7 TRBV30 CAWSSGPYEQYF TGTGCCTGGAGTAGCGGACCCTACGAGCAGTACTTC
NA NA TRBJ2-2 TRBV15 CATSRDRIPNTGELFF TGTGCCACCAGCAGAGATCGTATTCCGAACACCGGGGAGCTGTTTTTT
NA NA TRBJ2-7 TRBV4-3 CASSQAPTAFYEQYF TGCGCCAGCAGCCAAGCACCGACAGCATTCTACGAGCAGTACTTC
once NA TRBJ2-5 TRBV19 CASSLTVHGETQYF TGTGCCAGTAGCCTAACCGTCCACGGGGAGACCCAGTACTTC
few NA TRBJ2-5 TRBV5-1 CASTRVGFRETQYF TGCGCCAGCACCCGGGTCGGGTTTAGAGAGACCCAGTACTTC
NA NA TRBJ2-3 TRBV11-3 CASSYIPGDTQYF TGTGCCAGCAGCTATATTCCCGGGGATACGCAGTATTTT
few NA TRBJ2-7 TRBV6-1 CASSEVSYEQYF TGTGCCAGCAGTGAGGTCAGCTACGAGCAGTACTTC
few NA TRBJ2-5 TRBV7-9 CASSFFGRPAEETQYF TGTGCCAGCAGCTTCTTCGGCAGGCCAGCGGAAGAGACCCAGTACTTC
NA NA TRBJ1-2 TRBV30 CAWRDSGEYTF TGTGCCTGGAGGGACTCGGGGGAGTACACCTTC
NA TRBD2 TRBJ2-1 TRBV6-1 CASRVELAGYNEQFF TGTGCCAGCAGAGTGGAACTAGCGGGATACAATGAGCAGTTCTTC
once TRBD1 TRBJ1-4 TRBV11-1 CASSPRTGPNEKLFF TGTGCCAGCAGCCCTCGGACAGGCCCTAATGAAAAACTGTTTTTT
NA TRBD2 TRBJ2-2 TRBV4-1 CASSHPTSGGAAGELFF TGCGCCAGCAGCCACCCGACTAGCGGGGGGGCCGCCGGGGAGCTGTTTTTT
NA TRBD1 TRBJ1-2 TRBV7-8 CASSAGTGTGGVGYGYTF TGTGCCAGCAGCGCCGGGACCGGGACAGGGGGCGTCGGATATGGCTACACCTTC
NA TRBD1 TRBJ1-3 TRBV19 CASTATGRGNTIYF TGTGCCAGTACCGCGACAGGGAGGGGAAACACCATATATTTT
NA NA TRBJ2-5 TRBV18 CASSPTAGQGQETQYF TGTGCCAGCTCACCGACAGCCGGTCAGGGACAAGAGACCCAGTACTTC
NA NA TRBJ1-2 TRBV2 CASRAGVYGYTF TGTGCCAGCCGGGCCGGGGTCTATGGCTACACCTTC
NA NA TRBJ1-1 TRBV27 CASSVGGYTEAFF TGTGCCAGCAGTGTGGGAGGGTACACTGAAGCTTTCTTT
NA NA TRBJ1-5 TRBV4-1 CASRERQAGQPQHF TGCGCCAGCAGGGAGCGACAGGCCGGTCAGCCCCAGCATTTT
NA TRBD2 TRBJ2-1 TRBV4-2 CASSLSGGASNEQFF TGTGCCAGCAGCCTTAGCGGGGGGGCGTCCAATGAGCAGTTCTTC
NA NA TRBJ1-2 TRBV29-1 CSVERGNKGLSYGYTF TGCAGCGTTGAACGGGGGAATAAAGGTTTAAGTTATGGCTACACCTTC
NA NA TRBJ2-1 TRBV2 CASREDSLNEQFF TGTGCCAGCAGGGAGGACAGCCTCAATGAGCAGTTCTTC
NA TRBD1 TRBJ2-1 TRBV5-8 CASGSDRARNEQFF TGTGCCAGCGGTTCGGACAGGGCGCGCAATGAGCAGTTCTTC
NA TRBD2 TRBJ2-5 TRBV5-1 CASSLDGLAGETQYF TGCGCCAGCAGCTTAGATGGACTAGCAGGAGAGACCCAGTACTTC
NA NA TRBJ2-1 TRBV18 CASSPPSSDEQFF TGTGCCAGCTCACCACCGAGTTCCGATGAGCAGTTCTTC
NA NA TRBJ1-1 TRBV6-6 CASSLRGVRYTEAFF TGTGCCAGCAGCCTCAGGGGTGTGAGGTACACTGAAGCTTTCTTT
NA TRBD1 TRBJ2-1 TRBV5-4 CASSSRDGTESYNEQFF TGTGCCAGCAGCAGTAGGGATGGGACAGAATCCTACAATGAGCAGTTCTTC
NA TRBD1 TRBJ1-2 TRBV2 CASNRDRGGGNYGYTF TGTGCCAGCAACCGGGACAGGGGAGGGGGTAACTATGGCTACACCTTC
NA NA TRBJ2-7 TRBV30 CAWSVRRAGLEQYF TGTGCCTGGAGTGTACGACGGGCGGGTTTGGAGCAGTACTTC
once NA TRBJ1-5 TRBV21-1 CASSNRYRRSQPQHF TGTGCCAGCAGCAACCGGTACAGGCGGAGTCAGCCCCAGCATTTT
few NA TRBJ1-1 TRBV5-1 CASSSNANTEAFF TGCGCCAGCAGCAGCAACGCCAACACTGAAGCTTTCTTT
NA NA TRBJ2-7 TRBV5-6 CASSFRAYPYEQYF TGTGCCAGCAGCTTCCGAGCATATCCCTACGAGCAGTACTTC
NA TRBD1 TRBJ1-1 TRBV5-1 CASRFTGEEAFF TGCGCCAGCAGATTCACAGGGGAGGAAGCTTTCTTT
NA NA TRBJ2-7 TRBV10-3 CAISESGVPYEQYF TGTGCCATCAGTGAGTCGGGAGTCCCCTACGAGCAGTACTTC
NA TRBD2 TRBJ2-3 TRBV2 CAKKRGGLTDTQYF TGTGCCAAGAAGCGGGGGGGTCTCACAGATACGCAGTATTTT
NA TRBD1 TRBJ2-7 TRBV11-2 CASSYNRGSSYEQYF TGTGCCAGCAGCTATAACAGGGGTAGTTCCTACGAGCAGTACTTC
NA NA TRBJ2-3 TRBV18 CASSPRRTPSSTDTQYF TGTGCCAGCTCACCAAGGCGGACTCCCTCTAGCACAGATACGCAGTATTTT
NA TRBD1 TRBJ1-5 TRBV6-5 CASSYSNRGDQPQHF TGTGCCAGCAGTTACTCAAACAGGGGGGATCAGCCCCAGCATTTT
NA NA TRBJ2-3 TRBV5-4 CASTRGRGGTDTQYF TGTGCCAGCACCCGAGGGAGGGGGGGCACAGATACGCAGTATTTT
NA NA TRBJ1-3 TRBV4-1 CASSHGRARGRSGNTIYF TGCGCCAGCAGCCACGGGAGGGCGCGGGGGCGTTCTGGAAACACCATATATTTT
NA NA TRBJ2-6 TRBV7-9 CASSLVHSGANVLTF TGTGCCAGCAGCTTAGTTCATTCTGGGGCCAACGTCCTGACTTTC
NA NA TRBJ1-6 TRBV5-6 CASSLGQSSPLHF TGTGCCAGCAGCTTGGGACAGAGCTCACCCCTCCACTTT
few TRBD1 TRBJ1-6 TRBV6-1 CASGGQGLTPLHF TGTGCCAGTGGGGGACAGGGTTTGACACCCCTCCACTTT
NA NA TRBJ1-1 TRBV6-1 CASSVQPNTEAFF TGTGCCAGCAGCGTACAACCGAACACTGAAGCTTTCTTT
NA TRBD1 TRBJ1-3 TRBV6-5 CASSYEGAAGNTIYF TGTGCCAGCAGTTACGAGGGGGCCGCTGGAAACACCATATATTTT
NA NA TRBJ2-1 TRBV6-5 CASSNTPGIYNEQFF TGTGCCAGCAGTAATACCCCGGGAATCTACAATGAGCAGTTCTTC
NA NA TRBJ2-7 TRBV7-9 CASSPRGTGFYEQYF TGTGCCAGCAGCCCAAGGGGGACCGGCTTCTACGAGCAGTACTTC
NA TRBD1 TRBJ1-2 TRBV29-1 CGVATRQGYYYGYTF TGCGGCGTCGCCACCCGACAGGGATATTACTATGGCTACACCTTC
NA TRBD2 TRBJ2-7 TRBV2 CASSAGTSGFKQYF TGTGCCAGCAGTGCCGGGACTAGCGGGTTTAAGCAGTACTTC
once NA TRBJ1-2 TRBV2 CASSEAGLWSYTF TGTGCCAGCAGTGAGGCCGGACTATGGAGCTACACCTTC
NA NA TRBJ2-7 TRBV7-9 CASSLEDYYEQYF TGTGCCAGCAGCTTAGAGGACTACTACGAGCAGTACTTC
few TRBD1 TRBJ1-6 TRBV10-3 CAIKKTGGDSPLHF TGTGCCATCAAGAAGACAGGGGGAGATTCACCCCTCCACTTT
few NA TRBJ1-1 TRBV6-1 CASSERQVNTEAFF TGTGCCAGCAGTGAAAGACAAGTGAACACTGAAGCTTTCTTT